The 31 T cell receptor beta chains reported below all come from one sample, sequenced in a study of blood T cell repertoires in COVID-19 (TCRdb year 2020). The method behind the library was the immunoSEQ multiplex PCR assay. What TCRdb holds here is the immuneACCESS table cut down to in-frame rearrangements. Part of the clones is not present; checked against another copy, under half of the missing clones reflect an unresolved V gene, and the others are unexplained. The sample contains about 190,000 clones, roughly four fifths of them found a single time. Jointly, the top ten make up approximately 15% of the sample. The specimen was peripheral blood. These receptors all stem from a man in his fifties or sixties who had recovered from COVID-19.

The rearrangement uses TRBV3-1 (or the pseudogene TRBV3-2) and TRBJ2-3; the match to TRBD2 covers 11 bases. The CDR3 length is 17 residues. V trimming: 0 bases; J trimming: 3 bases; junction bases outside the gene matches: 5. CDR1 is LGHDT, CDR2 YNNKEL, per germline (reference sequence). DNA of the CDR3: TGTGCCAGCAGCCAAGAACTAGCGGGAGTGGGTACAGATACGCAGTATTTT. Amino acids: CASSQELAGVGTDTQYF.

This clone occurred a few times. The J gene is TRBJ2-7, the V gene TRBV9, with 10 bases lining up with TRBD2. The trim removed 3 bases at V and 4 bases at J, leaving 7 bases unmatched. The CDR3 has 15 amino acids. Germline lookup yields CDR1 SGDLS and CDR2 YYNGEE. In nucleotides, the CDR3 is TGTGCCAGCAGCGCCGAACTAGCGGGATCTTACGAGCAGTACTTC. Residues: CASSAELAGSYEQYF.

V usage is TRBV14 and J usage is TRBJ2-1; 12 bases match TRBD2. From germline, CDR1 is SGHDN and CDR2 FVKESK. V dropped 0 bases and J dropped 7; count of bases not matched to a gene: 13. The CDR3 consists of 19 residues. The CDR3 coding sequence is TGTGCCAGCAGCCAAGATTGGCTAGCGGGAGGGCCGAGGCCTAATGAGCAGTTCTTC. It is translated as CASSQDWLAGGPRPNEQFF. Variable domain in full (rest from reference TRBV14 and TRBJ2-1): EAGVTQFPSHSVIEKGQTVTLRCDPISGHDNLYWYRRVMGKEIKFLLHFVKESKQDESGMPNNRFLAERTGGTYSTLKVQPAELEDSGVYFCASSQDWLAGGPRPNEQFFGPGTRLTVL.

This clone has a handful of counts. J is TRBJ1-6 and V is TRBV19, with D possibly matching TRBD1 (5 bases). V lost 2 bases and J 7 bases, leaving 9 bases between the germline ends. Germline lookup yields CDR1 LNHDA and CDR2 SQIVND (reference sequence). This CDR3 spans 14 amino acids. This CDR3 reads CASSITGANSPLHF. The CDR3 DNA reads TGTGCCAGTAGTATAACAGGAGCAAATTCACCCCTCCACTTT.

The CDR3, as DNA: TGTGCCAGCAGTTACCGAGGGCCCTTCTACGAGCAGTACTTC. Translated, it gives CASSYRGPFYEQYF. The rearrangement uses TRBV6-5 and TRBJ2-7; possibly TRBD2 for D (5 bases). Trimming removed 2 bases from V and 3 bases from J, with 11 bases in between. Germline V CDR1 and CDR2: MNHEY, SVGAGI. This CDR3 contains 14 residues.

This clone has just one count. J is TRBJ2-3 and V is TRBV6-1, with D perhaps matching TRBD1 (6 bases). Germline V gives CDR1 MNHNS, CDR2 SASEGT. V lost 3 bases to trimming and J lost 2 bases, with 6 bases between them. The length of the CDR3 is 13 residues. CDR3 bases: TGTGCCAGCAGTGAGGGGGCCACAGATACGCAGTATTTT. As protein: CASSEGATDTQYF.

V gene TRBV3-1 (or the pseudogene TRBV3-2) combines with J gene TRBJ2-2; 8 nucleotides line up with TRBD1. In germline, CDR1 is LGHDT, CDR2 YNNKEL (reference sequence). V gave up 7 bases and J gave up 6 bases; unmatched junction bases: 7. The CDR3 loop spans 14 amino acids. The CDR3 sequence: CASTRGPEAGELFF. The CDR3 coding sequence is TGTGCCAGCACCAGGGGGCCCGAAGCCGGGGAGCTGTTTTTT.

This rearrangement joins TRBV7-6 to TRBJ2-1, with TRBD2 matching 8 bases. The trim removed 1 base at V and 5 bases at J, leaving 7 bases unmatched. The CDR3 spans 16 residues. CDR1 is SGHVS, CDR2 FNYEAQ, per germline. The CDR3 spells CASSLGAGGGHNEQFF. The CDR3 DNA is TGTGCCAGCAGCTTAGGTGCCGGGGGGGGACACAATGAGCAGTTCTTC.

The CDR3 here is CASSTSSLTKTYEQYF. The CDR3, as DNA: TGTGCCAGCAGTACGTCCTCCCTGACTAAAACCTACGAGCAGTACTTC. V and J are TRBV28 and TRBJ2-7; a possible D gene is TRBD2 (5 bases). The V end was cut by 5 bases, the J end by 2 bases, with 19 bases between. This CDR3 has 16 amino acids. CDR1 is MDHEN and CDR2 is SYDVKM in the germline V gene.

This clone showed up just a few times. The genes are TRBV7-2 and TRBJ2-7, with TRBD2 matching 10 bases. CDR1 is SGHTA, CDR2 FQGNSA, per germline. This CDR3 is 15 amino acids long. V dropped 3 bases and J dropped 0; count of bases not matched to a gene: 2. CDR3 loop: CASSFSGGSSYEQYF. The CDR3 region has the DNA TGTGCCAGCAGCTTTAGCGGGGGGAGCTCCTACGAGCAGTACTTC. Full variable domain (rest looked up from reference TRBV7-2 and TRBJ2-7): GAGVSQSPSNKVTEKGKDVELRCDPISGHTALYWYRQSLGQGLEFLIYFQGNSAPDKSGLPSDRFSAERTGGSVSTLTIQRTQQEDSAVYLCASSFSGGSSYEQYFGPGTRLTVT.

The chain carries TRBV18 and TRBJ1-3; 8 nucleotides match TRBD1. Trimming took 6 bases from V and 3 from J; bases not matched to a gene: 7. This CDR3 spans 15 amino acids. Germline lookup yields CDR1 KGHSH and CDR2 LQKENI. For the CDR3, the DNA is TGTGCCAGCTCGCCCCAGGGGGCGATTGGAAACACCATATATTTT. The encoded protein is CASSPQGAIGNTIYF. The complete variable domain, with remaining parts taken from reference TRBV18 and TRBJ1-3, reads NAGVMQNPRHLVRRRGQEARLRCSPMKGHSHVYWYRQLPEEGLKFMVYLQKENIIDESGMPKERFSAEFPKEGPSILRIQQVVRGDSAAYFCASSPQGAIGNTIYFGEGSWLTVV.

The rearrangement joins TRBV4-2 to TRBJ2-7; possible D gene TRBD1, 5 bases. Trimming stripped 3 bases from V and 0 bases from J, with 12 bases between. Germline CDR1 LGHNA, CDR2 YNFKEQ. The CDR3 consists of 15 residues. The CDR3 reads CASSQAEGVSYEQYF. The CDR3 DNA follows: TGTGCCAGCAGCCAGGCTGAAGGGGTCTCCTACGAGCAGTACTTC.

This clone was counted a few times. The chain recombines TRBV2 with TRBJ2-3; possibly TRBD1 for D (8 bases). Per the germline V gene, CDR1 is SNHLY and CDR2 is FYNNEI. The CDR3 length is 20 residues. Trimming left V 6 bases short and J 4 bases short, with 32 bases between. The CDR3 nucleotides are TGTGCCAGCAGGGGGGGCCTCGGGACAGGTGTGGCTAGCGGTTCAGATACGCAGTATTTT. Its protein is CASRGGLGTGVASGSDTQYF.

This clone has only one observation. The chain employs TRBV10-3 and TRBJ2-1; 8 nucleotides line up with TRBD2. CDR1 and CDR2 from the germline V gene are ENHRY and SYGVKD. The V gene end was trimmed by 6 bases and the J gene end by 4 bases; junction bases not matched to a gene: 11. The CDR3 length is 16 residues. In nucleotides, the CDR3 is TGTGCCATCAGCGACGTACTAGCGGCAGGGTACAATGAGCAGTTCTTC. Translation: CAISDVLAAGYNEQFF.

The rearrangement links TRBV5-1 to TRBJ2-6; a possible D gene is TRBD1 (5 bases). Germline assignment: CDR1 SGHRS and CDR2 YFSETQ. CDR3 length: 16 amino acids. Trimming took off 4 bases at V and 1 base at J, with 12 bases between the two ends. CDR3: CASSISGNSGANVLTF. The CDR3 DNA follows: TGCGCCAGCAGCATTTCAGGGAATTCTGGGGCCAACGTCCTGACTTTC.

This chain uses TRBV5-4 with TRBJ2-7, with 10 bases aligning to TRBD2. CDR1 is SGHNT and CDR2 is YYREEE in the germline V gene (reference sequence). The J segment lost 1 base and the V segment lost 4 bases, leaving 5 bases of the junction unmatched. The CDR3 has 15 residues. The CDR3 sequence: CASSQGTSVSYEQYF. In nucleotides, the CDR3 is TGTGCCAGCAGCCAGGGGACTAGCGTATCCTACGAGCAGTACTTC.

This clone was counted a single time. The chain joins TRBV19 to TRBJ2-5; 9 bases agree with TRBD1. The CDR3 loop spans 14 amino acids. Germline V lookup: CDR1 LNHDA, CDR2 SQIVND (reference sequence). The ends lost 3 bases at V and 5 bases at J; junction bases unmatched: 4. This CDR3 reads CASSIGQGRETQYF. In nucleotides, the CDR3 is TGTGCCAGTAGTATTGGACAGGGGCGCGAGACCCAGTACTTC.

The genes are TRBV2 and TRBJ2-1; D uncertain. Germline V CDR1 and CDR2: SNHLY, FYNNEI. The CDR3 spans 14 residues. Deletions cut 6 bases from V and 4 bases from J, with 13 bases between. CDR3 region: CASSASYFYNEQFF. DNA for the CDR3: TGTGCCAGCAGCGCGTCCTACTTTTACAATGAGCAGTTCTTC.

The chain recombines TRBV6-5 with TRBJ1-2; D remains unclear. The CDR3 is 11 amino acids. Trimming took off 6 bases at V and 1 base at J, with 3 bases between the two ends. Germline CDR1 is MNHEY and CDR2 is SVGAGI. DNA for the CDR3: TGTGCCAGCAGCTTTAACTATGGCTACACCTTC. Amino acids: CASSFNYGYTF.

The chain couples TRBV2 to TRBJ2-1, with TRBD2 matching over 12 bases. Germline V CDR1 and CDR2: SNHLY, FYNNEI. After removal of 6 bases from V and 0 bases from J, the junction contained 6 bases not matched to a gene. The CDR3 runs 17 residues. The CDR3 loop reads CASRLAGGVFSYNEQFF. DNA for the CDR3: TGTGCCAGCAGGCTAGCGGGGGGGGTTTTCTCCTACAATGAGCAGTTCTTC.

This CDR3 reads CASRPAQGAGEQYF. CDR3 sequence (DNA): TGTGCCAGCAGGCCCGCGCAGGGGGCGGGAGAGCAGTACTTC. This chain uses TRBV6-5 with TRBJ2-7; 8 bases agree with TRBD1. Trimming took 6 bases from V and 7 from J; bases not matched to a gene: 11. The V gene's germline CDR1 is MNHEY and CDR2 SVGAGI. The CDR3 is 14 residues long.

This chain connects TRBV4-2 to TRBJ2-3; perhaps TRBD2 as D (5 bases). Looked up from germline, CDR1 is LGHNA and CDR2 is YNFKEQ. Deletions cut 1 base from V and 5 bases from J, with 10 bases between. This CDR3 spans 14 amino acids. The CDR3 coding sequence is TGTGCCAGCAGCCAAGGGACTGGTCGAGATACGCAGTATTTT. Amino acids: CASSQGTGRDTQYF.

This clone was observed a few times. This rearrangement joins TRBV10-3 to TRBJ1-3; possibly TRBD1 for D (5 bases). This CDR3 comprises 17 residues. With 3 bases removed from V and 1 base from J, the gap between germline ends came to 16 bases. Germline lookup yields CDR1 ENHRY and CDR2 SYGVKD. CDR3 loop: CAISDPITGVSGNTIYF. The CDR3 DNA follows: TGTGCCATCAGTGACCCAATCACGGGGGTATCTGGAAACACCATATATTTT.

This chain joins TRBV27 and TRBJ2-7; D is perhaps TRBD2 (6 bases). The germline V gene has CDR1 MNHEY and CDR2 SMNVEV (reference sequence). V lost 2 bases and J 2 bases, leaving 13 bases between the germline ends. This CDR3 is built from 15 residues. The chain's CDR3 is CASSLIPGETYEQYF. The DNA of the CDR3 is TGTGCCAGCAGTTTAATCCCGGGGGAGACCTACGAGCAGTACTTC.

This clone came up a few times. The chain recombines TRBV28 with TRBJ1-1, with D maybe TRBD1 (6 bases). CDR1 is MDHEN, CDR2 SYDVKM, per germline. This CDR3 is built from 14 residues. The V end was cut by 5 bases, the J end by 1 base, with 11 bases between. This CDR3 is CASSRTGRNTEAFF. For the CDR3, the DNA is TGTGCCAGCAGTCGAACAGGGAGGAACACTGAAGCTTTCTTT.

The chain recombines TRBV5-6 with TRBJ2-7, with D unresolved. The CDR3 totals 11 residues. The germline V and J ends were trimmed by 3 bases and 3 bases, with 4 bases remaining between them. The germline V gene encodes CDR1 SGHDT and CDR2 YYEEEE. CDR3: CASSSRYEQYF. The CDR3 DNA sequence: TGTGCCAGCAGCTCTCGCTACGAGCAGTACTTC.

The CDR3 region is CASSQDEGQGGQETQYF. The DNA for the CDR3 is TGCGCCAGCAGCCAAGATGAGGGACAGGGAGGACAAGAGACCCAGTACTTC. The V gene is TRBV4-1, the J gene TRBJ2-5; the match to TRBD1 covers 9 bases. CDR3 size: 17 residues. The V segment lost 0 bases and the J segment 2 bases; nucleotides outside the gene matches: 7. Germline V gene data show CDR1 as MGHRA and CDR2 as YSYEKL.

The gene calls are TRBV6-5 and TRBJ2-3, with D unresolved. From germline, CDR1 is MNHEY and CDR2 SVGAGI. V lost 0 bases, J lost 4 bases, and 14 bases lay in between. The CDR3 consists of 16 residues. CDR3 in DNA: TGTGCCAGCAGTTACTCGACTTCCGGCGTGTCAGATACGCAGTATTTT. Amino acid sequence: CASSYSTSGVSDTQYF.

CDR3 sequence (DNA): TGCGCCAGCAGCTTTGTTAGGGGTAATGAGCAGTTCTTC. Residues: CASSFVRGNEQFF. The J gene is TRBJ2-1, the V gene TRBV5-1; D might be TRBD1 (5 bases). This CDR3 is 13 amino acids long. The V and J ends lost 2 bases and 7 bases respectively, with 10 bases between them. Looked up from germline, CDR1 is SGHRS and CDR2 is YFSETQ.

V and J are TRBV7-2 and TRBJ2-3, with D perhaps TRBD2 (5 bases). This CDR3 has 14 residues. V gave up 3 bases and J gave up 0 bases, with 7 bases separating them. Germline V gene sequence: CDR1 SGHTA, CDR2 FQGNSA. CDR3 DNA: TGTGCCAGCAGCTTCTCGGGGAGCACAGATACGCAGTATTTT. This codes for CASSFSGSTDTQYF.

The V call is TRBV14, the J call TRBJ1-1; no firm D call. V was pared by 3 bases and J by 4 bases, with 9 bases between. Germline CDR1 is SGHDN and CDR2 is FVKESK. This CDR3 region has 13 residues. This CDR3 is CASSQWSGTEAFF. The CDR3 coding sequence is TGTGCCAGCAGCCAGTGGTCCGGCACTGAAGCTTTCTTT.